The 17 T cell receptor beta chains in this list originate from one sample, sequenced in a study of control samples from healthy donors and cancer patients. Libraries were prepared by immunoSEQ multiplex PCR; TCRdb keeps only in-frame clonotypes and omits some of them. This sample has 150,000 or so clones, with around 95% found just once. Sequenced sample: blood. These receptor sequences come from a woman aged 40 to 55 in good health.

The V and J genes are TRBV6-4 and TRBJ1-2, with TRBD1 matching 9 bases. This CDR3 has 14 residues. In germline, CDR1 is MRHNA, CDR2 SNTAGT. V shed 6 bases and J 2 bases; nucleotides not matched to a gene: 4. The CDR3 nucleotides read TGTGCCAGCAGAGCGGACAGGGGAAACTATGGCTACACCTTC. Translation gives CASRADRGNYGYTF.

The genes are TRBV4-2 and TRBJ2-3; TRBD2 matches at 10 bases. Germline CDR1 reads LGHNA; CDR2 reads YNFKEQ. J gave up 5 bases and V 0 bases, and 5 bases lay outside the gene matches. The CDR3 is made up of 16 amino acids. CDR3 in DNA: TGTGCCAGCAGCCAAGATCAGCCTAGCGGGGGAGATACGCAGTATTTT. Translation gives CASSQDQPSGGDTQYF.

The genes are TRBV5-4 and TRBJ1-1, with 7 nucleotides matching TRBD1. Germline V gene sequence: CDR1 SGHNT, CDR2 YYREEE (reference sequence). CDR3 length equals 15 residues. With V trimmed by 5 bases and J by 0 bases, 7 bases remained unmatched. The CDR3 here is CASRGTVGMNTEAFF. CDR3 coding DNA: TGTGCCAGCAGGGGGACAGTAGGTATGAACACTGAAGCTTTCTTT. Looking up the rest from reference TRBV5-4 and TRBJ1-1 gives the full variable domain: ETGVTQSPTHLIKTRGQQVTLRCSSQSGHNTVSWYQQALGQGPQFIFQYYREEENGRGNFPPRFSGLQFPNYSSELNVNALELDDSALYLCASRGTVGMNTEAFFGQGTRLTVV.

The table lists this clone with a count of one. The chain uses TRBV30 and TRBJ1-1, with no clear D. The CDR3 contains 10 residues. V was pared by 1 base and J by 11 bases, with 8 bases between. Germline CDR1 GTSNPN, CDR2 SVGIG (reference sequence). Here the CDR3 DNA reads TGTGCCTGGAGTGGCCTAGGGGCTTTCTTT. This encodes CAWSGLGAFF.

This chain connects TRBV5-6 to TRBJ2-7; 12 nucleotides align to TRBD2. With 5 bases clipped from V and 2 bases from J, the junction kept 17 bases outside the gene matches. CDR1 and CDR2 from the germline V gene are SGHDT and YYEEEE. CDR3 length: 19 residues. CDR3 DNA sequence: TGTGCCAGCAGAAGGGGTTTCGGGACTAGCGGGTGGGAACCCTACGAGCAGTACTTC. Translated, it gives CASRRGFGTSGWEPYEQYF.

The genes are TRBV7-9 and TRBJ1-1, with D perhaps TRBD1 (6 bases). Germline V gene lookup returns CDR1 SEHNR and CDR2 FQNEAQ (reference sequence). The CDR3 sequence is 14 residues long. As DNA, the CDR3 is TGTGCTAACAGGCGGGGGCTCGCCAACACTGAAGCTTTCTTT. Its protein is CANRRGLANTEAFF. Based on the CDR3 plus reference TRBV7-9 and TRBJ1-1, the full variable domain is DTGVSQNPRHKITKRGQNVTFRCDPISEHNRLYWYRQTLGQGPEFLTYFQNEAQLEKSRLLSDRFSAERPKGSFSTLEIQRTEQGDSAMYLCANRRGLANTEAFFGQGTRLTVV.

The V call is TRBV18, the J call TRBJ1-3, with a possible D match to TRBD1 (5 bases). The V and J ends lost 3 bases and 0 bases respectively, with 12 bases between them. Germline V gene data show CDR1 as KGHSH and CDR2 as LQKENI. There are 16 residues in the CDR3. The CDR3 region is CASSPSQGLSGNTIYF. The CDR3 DNA reads as TGTGCCAGCTCACCCAGTCAGGGACTCTCTGGAAACACCATATATTTT.

The V gene is TRBV11-3, the J gene TRBJ2-7; perhaps TRBD1 as D (5 bases). V gave up 0 bases and J gave up 5 bases, with 5 bases separating them. Per germline, CDR1 SGHNT and CDR2 YENEEA. The CDR3 runs 12 residues. The CDR3 region is CASSLDRDEQYF. The CDR3 DNA is TGTGCCAGCAGCTTAGACAGGGACGAGCAGTACTTC.

Comments on this clone: At one end the junction does not follow the germline gene, possibly because of a read error. The chain's CDR3 is CAGSPNYNGGYTF. In DNA, the CDR3 is TGTGCCGGCAGTCCAAATTATAACGGAGGCTACACCTTC. The V and J genes are TRBV12-3 or TRBV12-4 and TRBJ1-2, with D unresolved. The CDR3 runs to 13 residues.

The chain joins TRBV7-6 to TRBJ1-3; no reliable D call. Trimming removed 5 bases at V and 8 bases at J, with 19 bases between. The CDR3 consists of 15 residues. Germline V gene sequence: CDR1 SGHVS, CDR2 FNYEAQ. The CDR3 sequence: CASSRVSDWEYTIYF. The CDR3 region has the DNA TGTGCCAGCAGCCGGGTTAGCGACTGGGAGTACACCATATATTTT.

The chain couples TRBV15 to TRBJ1-5, with 9 bases that match TRBD1. The V gene's germline CDR1 is LNHNV and CDR2 YYDKDF (reference sequence). The CDR3 is 16 amino acids. V was clipped by 5 bases and J by 4 bases; unmatched bases: 9. The CDR3 DNA reads as TGTGCCACCAGCGGCTGGGACAGGGCTCCAAATCAGCCCCAGCATTTT. It codes for CATSGWDRAPNQPQHF.

This clone has just one count. The chain carries TRBV19 and TRBJ1-1; TRBD1 is a possible D gene (6 bases). This CDR3 is 15 amino acids long. V shed 7 bases and J shed 0 bases, with 15 bases lying between them. The germline V gene has CDR1 LNHDA and CDR2 SQIVND (reference sequence). CDR3 sequence reads: CASIGRGNMNTEAFF. The CDR3 DNA is TGTGCCAGTATCGGGAGGGGGAACATGAACACTGAAGCTTTCTTT.

The chain carries TRBV18 and TRBJ1-1; D is unresolved. The CDR3 totals 14 residues. Trimming removed 0 bases from V and 0 bases from J, with 5 bases in between. Germline V gene sequence: CDR1 KGHSH, CDR2 LQKENI. This CDR3 is CASSPPSLNTEAFF. The CDR3 DNA sequence: TGTGCCAGCTCACCACCTTCCCTGAACACTGAAGCTTTCTTT.

The chain recombines TRBV5-6 with TRBJ1-2; D remains ambiguous. The germline V gene encodes CDR1 SGHDT and CDR2 YYEEEE. V lost 2 bases and J lost 4, with 9 bases in between. CDR3 length equals 13 residues. The CDR3 loop reads CASSFPEGYGYTF. DNA of the CDR3: TGTGCCAGCAGCTTCCCGGAGGGCTATGGCTACACCTTC.

The chain joins TRBV27 to TRBJ2-1; D is uncertain. The CDR3 spans 11 residues. Trimming left V 7 bases short and J 5 bases short, with 6 bases between. Germline lookup yields CDR1 MNHEY and CDR2 SMNVEV (reference sequence). In nucleotides, the CDR3 is TGTGCCAGCACCCGTAACAATGAGCAGTTCTTC. Its protein is CASTRNNEQFF.

This sequence joins TRBV9 and TRBJ2-1; 14 bases match TRBD2. The CDR3 has 17 amino acids. V shed 1 base and J 8 bases; nucleotides not matched to a gene: 8. Germline loops: CDR1 SGDLS, CDR2 YYNGEE. As DNA, the CDR3 is TGTGCCAGCAGCGTATCACCGGGACTAGCGGGAGATCATGAGCAGTTCTTC. It encodes CASSVSPGLAGDHEQFF.

The chain carries TRBV6-2 or TRBV6-3 and TRBJ1-4; D is possibly TRBD1 (5 bases). Germline V gene sequence: CDR1 MNHEY, CDR2 SVGEGT. Between the trimmed V and J ends, which lost 6 bases and 2 bases, there was a span of 10 bases. This CDR3 region has 14 residues. CDR3 sequence (DNA): TGTGCCAGCAGCAAGGGGCTTACTAATGAAAAACTGTTTTTT. Translated, it gives CASSKGLTNEKLFF.